Presented here are 15 T cell receptor beta chains from one specimen sequenced in a study of immune evolution from preneoplasia to lung adenocarcinoma. Produced via immunoSEQ multiplex PCR; TCRdb's table is partial and in-frame only. This repertoire shows over 6,500 clones, 70% to 90% found once; its top ten account for more than 2%. Sequenced: FFPE minimally invasive lung adenocarcinoma tissue. These receptors all stem from an older person with lung adenocarcinoma.

CDR3 coding DNA: TGTGCCAGCAGTGAAGCGCGGCAGGCATCCGAGCAGTACTTC. This codes for CASSEARQASEQYF. The chain links TRBV6-1 to TRBJ2-7; D gene uncertain. This CDR3 has 14 amino acids. Germline V gene sequence: CDR1 MNHNS, CDR2 SASEGT. Trimming left V 0 bases short and J 6 bases short, with 12 bases between.

A few counts support this clone. The rearrangement joins TRBV19 to TRBJ2-7, with 7 bases identical to TRBD1. The germline CDR1 and CDR2 sequences are LNHDA and SQIVND (reference sequence). The CDR3 has 13 residues. V shed 5 bases and J 3 bases; nucleotides not matched to a gene: 4. Here the CDR3 DNA reads TGTGCCAGTAGTCTTACAGGGGACTACGAGCAGTACTTC. This sequence encodes CASSLTGDYEQYF.

This chain joins TRBV27 and TRBJ1-5, with D perhaps matching TRBD1 (5 bases). Germline V gene sequence: CDR1 MNHEY, CDR2 SMNVEV (reference sequence). Trimming removed 2 bases from V and 11 bases from J, with 13 bases in between. This CDR3 has 13 residues. The CDR3, as DNA: TGTGCCAGCAGTTTACAGGGCCCCCCGGCCCAGCATTTT. Protein product: CASSLQGPPAQHF.

The rearrangement joins TRBV2 to TRBJ2-1; 9 positions agree with TRBD1. CDR3 length: 14 amino acids. Germline V gene data show CDR1 as SNHLY and CDR2 as FYNNEI. J gave up 3 bases and V 6 bases, and 3 bases lay outside the gene matches. The CDR3 DNA follows: TGTGCCAGCAGGGGACAGGGCCACTACAATGAGCAGTTCTTC. Translating it yields CASRGQGHYNEQFF.

This chain connects TRBV7-3 to TRBJ2-2; TRBD2 agrees at 11 bases. V lost 5 bases, J lost 6 bases, and 8 bases stayed unmatched. From germline, CDR1 is SGHTA and CDR2 FQGTGA. The CDR3 runs to 16 residues. CDR3 residues: CASSTPGLAGPGELFF. CDR3 nucleotides: TGTGCCAGCAGCACCCCAGGACTAGCGGGTCCCGGGGAGCTGTTTTTT. The variable domain in full, with the rest retrieved from reference TRBV7-3 and TRBJ2-2, is GAGVSQTPSNKVTEKGKYVELRCDPISGHTALYWYRQSLGQGPEFLIYFQGTGAADDSGLPNDRFFAVRPEGSVSTLKIQRTERGDSAVYLCASSTPGLAGPGELFFGEGSRLTVL.

CDR3 region: CASSTGLAAYEQYF. For the CDR3, the DNA is TGTGCCAGCAGCACGGGACTAGCGGCCTACGAGCAGTACTTC. V and J are TRBV28 and TRBJ2-7, with TRBD2 matching over 11 bases. Trimming cost V 6 bases and J 2 bases; bases outside gene matches: 3. Germline CDR1 MDHEN, CDR2 SYDVKM. The CDR3 has 14 residues.

The chain has TRBV2 and TRBJ2-7; D might be TRBD1 (6 bases). Germline values: CDR1 SNHLY, CDR2 FYNNEI. Trimming removed 4 bases from V and 6 bases from J, with 19 bases in between. The CDR3 is 15 amino acids. The CDR3 spells CASSGLGAAETEQYF. The CDR3 DNA reads as TGTGCCAGCAGTGGTTTGGGGGCAGCGGAAACCGAGCAGTACTTC.

The chain is built from TRBV5-1 and TRBJ1-2, with 9 bases aligning to TRBD1. V was clipped by 4 bases and J by 8 bases; unmatched bases: 12. This CDR3 contains 15 residues. In germline, CDR1 is SGHRS, CDR2 YFSETQ. The CDR3 sequence is CASSPGQGKDPGYTF. Here the CDR3 DNA reads TGCGCCAGCAGCCCCGGACAGGGGAAGGATCCGGGCTACACCTTC.

This chain joins TRBV5-6 and TRBJ2-1; D perhaps matches TRBD2 (6 bases). The CDR3 covers 16 residues. V was pared by 0 bases and J by 1 base, with 11 bases between. Germline V gives CDR1 SGHDT, CDR2 YYEEEE. In nucleotides, the CDR3 is TGTGCCAGCAGCTTGGGGGGAAGCGGGTCCTACAATGAGCAGTTCTTC. Its protein is CASSLGGSGSYNEQFF.

The J gene is TRBJ2-7, the V gene TRBV6-5, with D perhaps matching TRBD1 (6 bases). In germline, CDR1 is MNHEY, CDR2 SVGAGI. This CDR3 has 15 residues. With 5 bases removed from V and 4 bases from J, the gap between germline ends came to 18 bases. The DNA for the CDR3 is TGTGCCAGCAGTCCCGGGACATCATTTGGATACGAGCAGTACTTC. Translated, it gives CASSPGTSFGYEQYF.

This chain joins TRBV5-4 and TRBJ1-6, with 8 bases lining up with TRBD1. V dropped 4 bases and J dropped 7; count of bases not matched to a gene: 7. This CDR3 comprises 15 residues. Germline V gives CDR1 SGHNT, CDR2 YYREEE (reference sequence). CDR3 amino acids: CASSADRGMNSPLHF. The CDR3 nucleotides read TGTGCCAGCAGCGCAGACAGGGGAATGAATTCACCCCTCCACTTT.

CDR3 amino acids: CASSQPTSGGATNTQYF. In DNA, the CDR3 is TGCGCCAGCAGCCAGCCCACTAGCGGGGGCGCCACGAATACGCAGTATTTT. V and J are TRBV4-1 and TRBJ2-3; 11 nucleotides align to TRBD2. V shed 3 bases, J shed 7 bases, and the junction held 12 bases outside the gene matches. Per germline, CDR1 MGHRA and CDR2 YSYEKL. The CDR3 sequence is 17 residues long.

The rearrangement uses TRBV27 and TRBJ1-1; TRBD1 matches at 11 bases. V lost 5 bases to trimming and J lost 9 bases; unmatched junction nucleotides: 8. The CDR3 length is 14 residues. CDR1 is MNHEY, CDR2 SMNVEV, per germline (reference sequence). The CDR3 DNA is TGTGCCAGCAGTCCCCTAGGACAGGGGGCCCAAGCTTTCTTT. Protein: CASSPLGQGAQAFF.

The V and J genes are TRBV6-5 and TRBJ2-7, with 7 bases aligning to TRBD1. V trimming: 5 bases; J trimming: 0 bases; junction bases outside the gene matches: 7. In germline, CDR1 is MNHEY, CDR2 SVGAGI. CDR3 length: 15 residues. DNA for the CDR3: TGTGCCAGCAGTGGATACGGGACAGCCTCCTACGAGCAGTACTTC. Translation: CASSGYGTASYEQYF.

J is TRBJ1-1 and V is TRBV27, with D uncertain. Germline V CDR1 and CDR2: MNHEY, SMNVEV (reference sequence). This CDR3 is 13 amino acids long. V gave up 3 bases and J gave up 0 bases, with 5 bases separating them. CDR3 loop: CASSFVMNTEAFF. DNA of the CDR3: TGTGCCAGCAGTTTTGTGATGAACACTGAAGCTTTCTTT.